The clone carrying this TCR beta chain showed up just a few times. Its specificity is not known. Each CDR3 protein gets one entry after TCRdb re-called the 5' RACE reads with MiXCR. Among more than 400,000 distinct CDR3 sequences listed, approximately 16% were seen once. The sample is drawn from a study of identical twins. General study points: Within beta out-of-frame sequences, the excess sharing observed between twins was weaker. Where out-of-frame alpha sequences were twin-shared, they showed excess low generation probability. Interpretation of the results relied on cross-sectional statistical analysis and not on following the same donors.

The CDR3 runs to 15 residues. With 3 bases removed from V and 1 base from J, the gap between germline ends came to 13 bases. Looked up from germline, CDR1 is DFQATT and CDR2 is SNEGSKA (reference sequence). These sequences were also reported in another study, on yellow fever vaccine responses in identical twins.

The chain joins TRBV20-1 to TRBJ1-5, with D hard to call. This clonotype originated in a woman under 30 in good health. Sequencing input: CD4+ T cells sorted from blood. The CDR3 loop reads CSASAAEESNQPQHF. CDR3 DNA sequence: TGCAGTGCTAGTGCGGCCGAGGAGAGCAATCAGCCCCAGCATTTT.